The entry below describes one T cell receptor beta chain. These data originate in a study of blood T cell repertoires in COVID-19. Assay: immunoSEQ multiplex PCR; the TCRdb copy retains only in-frame clones and omits some. The table includes some 50,000 clones, almost 85% detected once. Germline assignment: CDR1 MDHEN and CDR2 SYDVKM. The CDR3 length is 16 residues. Trimming pared 5 bases from V and 3 bases from J, leaving 14 bases between. J is TRBJ2-6 and V is TRBV28; TRBD1 is a possible D gene (5 bases). Sequencing input: peripheral blood. This clonotype was sampled from a woman of 80 years or more with acute or convalescent COVID-19. CDR3 DNA sequence: TGTGCCAGCAGTGAGATGAGTACAGGTGGGGCCAACGTCCTGACTTTC. Its translation is CASSEMSTGGANVLTF.